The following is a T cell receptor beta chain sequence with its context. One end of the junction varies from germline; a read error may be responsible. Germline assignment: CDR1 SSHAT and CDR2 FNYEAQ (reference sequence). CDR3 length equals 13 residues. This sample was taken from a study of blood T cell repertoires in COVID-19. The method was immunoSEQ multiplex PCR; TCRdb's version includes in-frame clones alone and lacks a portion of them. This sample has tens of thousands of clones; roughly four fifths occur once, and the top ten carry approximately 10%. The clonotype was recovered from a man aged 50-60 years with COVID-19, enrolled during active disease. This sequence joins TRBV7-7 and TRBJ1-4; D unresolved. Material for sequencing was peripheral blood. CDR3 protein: CASSRTLEEKLFF. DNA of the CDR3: TGTGCTAGCAGCCGAACTTTGGAGGAAAAACTGTTTTTT.